This T cell receptor beta chain was documented in a study of blood T cell repertoires in COVID-19. Authors' analysis steps: Reference gene primer amplification in the assay estimated nucleated cell counts. Clones were read by immunoSEQ multiplex PCR, and TCRdb kept only the in-frame ones, dropping some. V, J and clone size are those of that table, while D and trimming were read from the DNA. Of around 94,000 clones listed, around 84% are singletons. From germline, CDR1 is MDHEN and CDR2 SYDVKM. The V and J ends lost 0 bases and 9 bases, in that order; junction bases with no gene match: 5. CDR3 length equals 15 residues.

The source is a human donor in a cohort sampled during active COVID-19. Sequencing used peripheral blood. The V and J genes are TRBV28 and TRBJ1-5; TRBD1 matches at 10 bases. The CDR3 DNA sequence: TGTGCCAGCAGTTTATGGGGGACAGGGGTCGGGCCCCAGCATTTT. Translating it yields CASSLWGTGVGPQHF.